This entry describes one T cell receptor beta chain. The CDR3 spans 15 residues. The V segment lost 0 bases and the J segment 4 bases; nucleotides outside the gene matches: 3. Germline V gene sequence: CDR1 SGHRS, CDR2 YFSETQ. The record originates from a study of blood T cell repertoires in COVID-19. Data came from immunoSEQ multiplex PCR; TCRdb stores just in-frame clones and leaves some out. The sample consists of about 320,000 clones, about 82% of them appearing once. The V call is TRBV5-1, the J call TRBJ1-1, with 10 bases aligning to TRBD1. Source material: peripheral blood. This TCR came from a human donor in a cohort sampled during active COVID-19. The CDR3 sequence is CASSLEGQGVTEAFF. For the CDR3, the DNA is TGCGCCAGCAGCTTGGAAGGACAGGGGGTCACTGAAGCTTTCTTT. Based on the CDR3 plus reference TRBV5-1 and TRBJ1-1, the full variable domain is KAGVTQTPRYLIKTRGQQVTLSCSPISGHRSVSWYQQTPGQGLQFLFEYFSETQRNKGNFPGRFSGRQFSNSRSEMNVSTLELGDSALYLCASSLEGQGVTEAFFGQGTRLTVV.